The rows below give T cell receptor beta chains drawn from one sample of a study of blood T cell repertoires in COVID-19. Libraries were prepared by immunoSEQ multiplex PCR; TCRdb keeps only in-frame clonotypes and omits some of them. The sample lists 200,000 to 300,000 clones, about 87% seen once, with roughly 5% in the top ten. The sample comprised peripheral blood. These receptors originate from a woman aged 60 to 75 with COVID-19, enrolled during active disease. The CDR3 runs from the conserved cysteine through the conserved F or W. The order of the fields is clone size, D gene, V gene, J gene, CDR3 DNA, CDR3 protein. D genes are given only for firm matches. Where a row states a size, it is once, few, many or the class of an expanded clone; other rows omit it.

size: -; D: -; V: TRBV28; J: TRBJ1-6; DNA: TGTGCCAGCAGGATGCAGGGGATTTCGGATTCACCCCTCCACTTT; CDR3: CASRMQGISDSPLHF
size: -; D: TRBD1; V: TRBV24-1; J: TRBJ1-5; DNA: TGTGCCACCCAGGGACAGGGAGGCAATCAGCCCCAGCATTTT; CDR3: CATQGQGGNQPQHF
size: -; D: TRBD2; V: TRBV7-2; J: TRBJ2-2; DNA: TGTGCCAGCAGCCCGGGGGGGGAGGTCACCGGGGAGCTGTTTTTT; CDR3: CASSPGGEVTGELFF
size: once; D: TRBD2; V: TRBV11-2; J: TRBJ2-7; DNA: TGTGCCAGCAGCTTAGCTCTAGCGGGAGTCTACGAGCAGTACTTC; CDR3: CASSLALAGVYEQYF
size: -; D: TRBD2; V: TRBV28; J: TRBJ2-1; DNA: TGTGCCAGCAGCCTAGCGGGAGTTAGAAATGAGCAGTTCTTC; CDR3: CASSLAGVRNEQFF
size: -; D: -; V: TRBV11-1; J: TRBJ2-5; DNA: TGTGCCAGCAGCTTAACCGGGACAAGCCAAGAGACCCAGTACTTC; CDR3: CASSLTGTSQETQYF
size: -; D: -; V: TRBV28; J: TRBJ1-3; DNA: TGTGCCAGCAGTATGGAGGGCCTAGTCTCTGGAAACACCATATATTTT; CDR3: CASSMEGLVSGNTIYF
size: -; D: TRBD1; V: TRBV7-6; J: TRBJ1-1; DNA: TGTGCCAGCAGACCAGGGGGCGCGGGGGACACTGAAGCTTTCTTT; CDR3: CASRPGGAGDTEAFF
size: few; D: -; V: TRBV9; J: TRBJ1-1; DNA: TGTGCCAGCAGCGTAGTTCCAGAGAACACTGAAGCTTTCTTT; CDR3: CASSVVPENTEAFF
size: -; D: TRBD2; V: TRBV6-1; J: TRBJ2-1; DNA: TGTGCCAGCAGTGCGCGGTTAAGCGGGGGCCGGGATGAGCAGTTCTTC; CDR3: CASSARLSGGRDEQFF
size: -; D: -; V: TRBV6-1; J: TRBJ1-5; DNA: TGTGCCAGCAGTGACCCAGGCAGGGGCGGAAGCAATCAGCCCCAGCATTTT; CDR3: CASSDPGRGGSNQPQHF
size: once; D: TRBD2; V: TRBV2; J: TRBJ2-1; DNA: TGTGCCAGCAGGAGGGGGACTAGCGGCTACAATGAGCAGTTCTTC; CDR3: CASRRGTSGYNEQFF
size: -; D: TRBD2; V: TRBV10-1; J: TRBJ2-7; DNA: TGCGCCAGCAGGCCGACTAGCGGATCCTACGAGCAGTACTTC; CDR3: CASRPTSGSYEQYF
size: -; D: TRBD1; V: TRBV7-8; J: TRBJ1-2; DNA: TGTGCCAGCAGCTGGACAGGGGGCAATAGCTATGGCTACACCTTC; CDR3: CASSWTGGNSYGYTF
size: few; D: -; V: TRBV2; J: TRBJ2-3; DNA: TGTGCCAGCAGTGTAAGCCAGGGCTCAGATACGCAGTATTTT; CDR3: CASSVSQGSDTQYF
size: -; D: -; V: TRBV19; J: TRBJ1-5; DNA: TGTGCCAGTACCCCGACAGGTATGGGGCACAATCAGCCCCAGCATTTT; CDR3: CASTPTGMGHNQPQHF
size: once; D: -; V: TRBV7-2; J: TRBJ2-1; DNA: TGTGCCAGCAGCTTACGGTCCGCCATAAAGCAGTTCTTC; CDR3: CASSLRSAIKQFF
size: once; D: TRBD1; V: TRBV25-1; J: TRBJ2-1; DNA: TGTGCCAGCGCCCCCTTAGGACAGGGTGATACTGAGCAGTTCTTC; CDR3: CASAPLGQGDTEQFF
size: -; D: TRBD1; V: TRBV4-1; J: TRBJ2-3; DNA: TGCGCCAGCAGCCAGACCGGGACAGGGGGCAGAGATACGCAGTATTTT; CDR3: CASSQTGTGGRDTQYF
size: -; D: TRBD1; V: TRBV7-8; J: TRBJ1-1; DNA: TGTGCCAGCAGCTTAGTCGGAGGGACAGGGTGGGGCACTGAAGCTTTCTTT; CDR3: CASSLVGGTGWGTEAFF
size: -; D: -; V: TRBV9; J: TRBJ2-1; DNA: TGTGCCAGCAGCCCTGGGGGACTTGAGCAGTTCTTC; CDR3: CASSPGGLEQFF
size: -; D: -; V: TRBV6-5; J: TRBJ2-7; DNA: TGTGCCAGCAGTTACTCGCGACTGGCTCCCAGCGAGCAGTACTTC; CDR3: CASSYSRLAPSEQYF
size: -; D: TRBD1; V: TRBV7-3; J: TRBJ2-3; DNA: TGTGCCAGCAGCCGGCGGAGACCTCAGGGGGCGACGCAGTATTTT; CDR3: CASSRRRPQGATQYF
size: -; D: -; V: TRBV27; J: TRBJ1-4; DNA: TGTGCCAGCAGCCGGCGGGGTGGGGATGAAAAACTGTTTTTT; CDR3: CASSRRGGDEKLFF
size: -; D: -; V: TRBV11-2; J: TRBJ2-5; DNA: TGTGCCAGCAGCTTAGATATGTTAGAGACCCAGTACTTC; CDR3: CASSLDMLETQYF
size: -; D: TRBD2; V: TRBV5-4; J: TRBJ2-1; DNA: TGTGCCAGCAGCTTGGGTGTCGGGACTAGCGGGAGCTATGAGCAGTTCTTC; CDR3: CASSLGVGTSGSYEQFF
size: -; D: TRBD1; V: TRBV7-3; J: TRBJ2-2; DNA: TGTGCCAGCAGCTTAGCCCGGGACAGGTGGGCCGGGGAGCTGTTTTTT; CDR3: CASSLARDRWAGELFF
size: -; D: -; V: TRBV6-5; J: TRBJ1-1; DNA: TGTGCCAGCAGTCAATTCTCCCTAATGAACACTGAAGCTTTCTTT; CDR3: CASSQFSLMNTEAFF
size: few; D: TRBD1; V: TRBV6-5; J: TRBJ1-5; DNA: TGTGCCAGCAGTTCCGGACAGGGGGCGCGGCAGCCCCAGCATTTT; CDR3: CASSSGQGARQPQHF
size: -; D: TRBD1; V: TRBV11-3; J: TRBJ2-7; DNA: TGTGCCAGCAGCTTAGGCCGGGACAGGGGCCACGAGCAGTACTTC; CDR3: CASSLGRDRGHEQYF
size: -; D: -; V: TRBV21-1; J: TRBJ2-5; DNA: TGTGCCAGCAGCACACAGGGGGATGGGGGTGAGACCCAGTACTTC; CDR3: CASSTQGDGGETQYF
size: -; D: TRBD1; V: TRBV5-5; J: TRBJ1-6; DNA: TGTGCCAGCAGCCCACGACAGGGGGCGACTAATTCACCCCTCCACTTT; CDR3: CASSPRQGATNSPLHF
size: -; D: TRBD2; V: TRBV7-6; J: TRBJ2-5; DNA: TGTGCCAGCAGCTTAGGACTAGCGGGAGAAGAGACCCAGTACTTC; CDR3: CASSLGLAGEETQYF
size: -; D: -; V: TRBV11-1; J: TRBJ2-2; DNA: TGTGCCAGCAGCCCCCCGGGGAGACACACCGGGGAGCTGTTTTTT; CDR3: CASSPPGRHTGELFF
size: -; D: TRBD2; V: TRBV7-3; J: TRBJ2-2; DNA: TGTGCCAGCAGCCCCGAGAGCGGGAGGATCACCGGGGAGCTGTTTTTT; CDR3: CASSPESGRITGELFF
size: -; D: -; V: TRBV5-6; J: TRBJ1-1; DNA: TGTGCCAGCAGCTTTAGGGGTGGCACTGAAGCTTTCTTT; CDR3: CASSFRGGTEAFF
size: -; D: TRBD1; V: TRBV28; J: TRBJ1-3; DNA: TGTGCCAGCAGGACAGGGTATCGTGGAAACACCATATATTTT; CDR3: CASRTGYRGNTIYF
size: -; D: TRBD1; V: TRBV28; J: TRBJ1-2; DNA: TGTGCCAGCAGTTTGGGACAGGGTGGTGGCTACACCTTC; CDR3: CASSLGQGGGYTF
size: -; D: TRBD2; V: TRBV7-9; J: TRBJ2-7; DNA: TGTGCCAGCAGCTTACCGGGAGGGCCTGAAGGGGAGCAGTACTTC; CDR3: CASSLPGGPEGEQYF
size: -; D: TRBD2; V: TRBV29-1; J: TRBJ2-1; DNA: TGCAGCGTTGGACTAGCGGGAGGGAGGCTCCCTGCCTACAATGAGCAGTTCTTC; CDR3: CSVGLAGGRLPAYNEQFF
size: -; D: -; V: TRBV24-1; J: TRBJ2-2; DNA: TGTGCCACCAAAGGGAGTGTCACCGGGGAGCTGTTTTTT; CDR3: CATKGSVTGELFF
size: -; D: -; V: TRBV6-6; J: TRBJ2-5; DNA: TGTGCCGCATCGACCAGAGGGCGAGAGACCCAGTACTTC; CDR3: CAASTRGRETQYF
size: -; D: TRBD1; V: TRBV3-1/TRBV3-2; J: TRBJ1-3; DNA: TGTGCCAGCAGTCGAGGACAGGGGGCGTTAGGAAACACCATATATTTT; CDR3: CASSRGQGALGNTIYF
size: once; D: -; V: TRBV30; J: TRBJ2-3; DNA: TGTGCCTGGAGTGTAGAACGGGAAGGGAATACGCAGTATTTT; CDR3: CAWSVEREGNTQYF
size: -; D: -; V: TRBV7-9; J: TRBJ2-7; DNA: TGTGCCAGCAGCACAGACAGCTTCTACGAGCAGTACTTC; CDR3: CASSTDSFYEQYF
size: -; D: -; V: TRBV5-6; J: TRBJ2-7; DNA: TGTGCCAGCAGCTTGGGGGCCCTTTCAGGCCCCTACGAGCAGTACTTC; CDR3: CASSLGALSGPYEQYF
size: few; D: -; V: TRBV7-9; J: TRBJ2-6; DNA: TGTGCCAGCAGCTTACCATCTGGGGCCAACGTCCTGACTTTC; CDR3: CASSLPSGANVLTF
size: -; D: -; V: TRBV15; J: TRBJ1-1; DNA: TGTGCCACCAGCAGAGATATTCGTTCGGGCACTGAAGCTTTCTTT; CDR3: CATSRDIRSGTEAFF
size: -; D: -; V: TRBV6-5; J: TRBJ1-1; DNA: TGTGCCAGCAGTACTGGACGGACTACTGAAGCTTTCTTT; CDR3: CASSTGRTTEAFF
size: few; D: -; V: TRBV7-9; J: TRBJ1-2; DNA: TGTGCCAGCAGCTTAGCCGGGACAAGCCCTCTCTATGGCTACACCTTC; CDR3: CASSLAGTSPLYGYTF
size: once; D: -; V: TRBV3-1/TRBV3-2; J: TRBJ2-3; DNA: TGTGCCAGCAGCCAAGTTAGAGCGGATACGCAGTATTTT; CDR3: CASSQVRADTQYF
size: -; D: TRBD1; V: TRBV19; J: TRBJ1-1; DNA: TGTGCCAGTAGGACTTATACGGGACAGGCCACTGAAGCTTTCTTT; CDR3: CASRTYTGQATEAFF
size: -; D: TRBD2; V: TRBV29-1; J: TRBJ2-7; DNA: TGCAGCGTCCATGGGACTAGCGGGCCCTACGAGCAGTACTTC; CDR3: CSVHGTSGPYEQYF
size: -; D: -; V: TRBV7-6; J: TRBJ2-3; DNA: TGTGCCAGCAGCTTAAACTACGCAGGGGCCGGCACAGATACGCAGTATTTT; CDR3: CASSLNYAGAGTDTQYF
size: -; D: -; V: TRBV7-6; J: TRBJ1-4; DNA: TGTGCCAGCAGCCGGAATGAAAAACTGTTTTTT; CDR3: CASSRNEKLFF
size: -; D: -; V: TRBV19; J: TRBJ2-5; DNA: TGTGCCAGTAGCTACAATCCAGGGGAGATGGGGGCCCAGTACTTC; CDR3: CASSYNPGEMGAQYF
size: -; D: -; V: TRBV30; J: TRBJ2-5; DNA: TGTGCCTGGAGTGTAACTAGTATATCCCAGTACTTC; CDR3: CAWSVTSISQYF
size: -; D: TRBD1; V: TRBV7-9; J: TRBJ2-3; DNA: TGTGCCAGCAGCCCACAGGGGGCGTCAGATACGCAGTATTTT; CDR3: CASSPQGASDTQYF
size: -; D: TRBD1; V: TRBV30; J: TRBJ1-2; DNA: TGTGCCTGGAGGCGTAACAGGGGAAACTATGGCTACACCTTC; CDR3: CAWRRNRGNYGYTF